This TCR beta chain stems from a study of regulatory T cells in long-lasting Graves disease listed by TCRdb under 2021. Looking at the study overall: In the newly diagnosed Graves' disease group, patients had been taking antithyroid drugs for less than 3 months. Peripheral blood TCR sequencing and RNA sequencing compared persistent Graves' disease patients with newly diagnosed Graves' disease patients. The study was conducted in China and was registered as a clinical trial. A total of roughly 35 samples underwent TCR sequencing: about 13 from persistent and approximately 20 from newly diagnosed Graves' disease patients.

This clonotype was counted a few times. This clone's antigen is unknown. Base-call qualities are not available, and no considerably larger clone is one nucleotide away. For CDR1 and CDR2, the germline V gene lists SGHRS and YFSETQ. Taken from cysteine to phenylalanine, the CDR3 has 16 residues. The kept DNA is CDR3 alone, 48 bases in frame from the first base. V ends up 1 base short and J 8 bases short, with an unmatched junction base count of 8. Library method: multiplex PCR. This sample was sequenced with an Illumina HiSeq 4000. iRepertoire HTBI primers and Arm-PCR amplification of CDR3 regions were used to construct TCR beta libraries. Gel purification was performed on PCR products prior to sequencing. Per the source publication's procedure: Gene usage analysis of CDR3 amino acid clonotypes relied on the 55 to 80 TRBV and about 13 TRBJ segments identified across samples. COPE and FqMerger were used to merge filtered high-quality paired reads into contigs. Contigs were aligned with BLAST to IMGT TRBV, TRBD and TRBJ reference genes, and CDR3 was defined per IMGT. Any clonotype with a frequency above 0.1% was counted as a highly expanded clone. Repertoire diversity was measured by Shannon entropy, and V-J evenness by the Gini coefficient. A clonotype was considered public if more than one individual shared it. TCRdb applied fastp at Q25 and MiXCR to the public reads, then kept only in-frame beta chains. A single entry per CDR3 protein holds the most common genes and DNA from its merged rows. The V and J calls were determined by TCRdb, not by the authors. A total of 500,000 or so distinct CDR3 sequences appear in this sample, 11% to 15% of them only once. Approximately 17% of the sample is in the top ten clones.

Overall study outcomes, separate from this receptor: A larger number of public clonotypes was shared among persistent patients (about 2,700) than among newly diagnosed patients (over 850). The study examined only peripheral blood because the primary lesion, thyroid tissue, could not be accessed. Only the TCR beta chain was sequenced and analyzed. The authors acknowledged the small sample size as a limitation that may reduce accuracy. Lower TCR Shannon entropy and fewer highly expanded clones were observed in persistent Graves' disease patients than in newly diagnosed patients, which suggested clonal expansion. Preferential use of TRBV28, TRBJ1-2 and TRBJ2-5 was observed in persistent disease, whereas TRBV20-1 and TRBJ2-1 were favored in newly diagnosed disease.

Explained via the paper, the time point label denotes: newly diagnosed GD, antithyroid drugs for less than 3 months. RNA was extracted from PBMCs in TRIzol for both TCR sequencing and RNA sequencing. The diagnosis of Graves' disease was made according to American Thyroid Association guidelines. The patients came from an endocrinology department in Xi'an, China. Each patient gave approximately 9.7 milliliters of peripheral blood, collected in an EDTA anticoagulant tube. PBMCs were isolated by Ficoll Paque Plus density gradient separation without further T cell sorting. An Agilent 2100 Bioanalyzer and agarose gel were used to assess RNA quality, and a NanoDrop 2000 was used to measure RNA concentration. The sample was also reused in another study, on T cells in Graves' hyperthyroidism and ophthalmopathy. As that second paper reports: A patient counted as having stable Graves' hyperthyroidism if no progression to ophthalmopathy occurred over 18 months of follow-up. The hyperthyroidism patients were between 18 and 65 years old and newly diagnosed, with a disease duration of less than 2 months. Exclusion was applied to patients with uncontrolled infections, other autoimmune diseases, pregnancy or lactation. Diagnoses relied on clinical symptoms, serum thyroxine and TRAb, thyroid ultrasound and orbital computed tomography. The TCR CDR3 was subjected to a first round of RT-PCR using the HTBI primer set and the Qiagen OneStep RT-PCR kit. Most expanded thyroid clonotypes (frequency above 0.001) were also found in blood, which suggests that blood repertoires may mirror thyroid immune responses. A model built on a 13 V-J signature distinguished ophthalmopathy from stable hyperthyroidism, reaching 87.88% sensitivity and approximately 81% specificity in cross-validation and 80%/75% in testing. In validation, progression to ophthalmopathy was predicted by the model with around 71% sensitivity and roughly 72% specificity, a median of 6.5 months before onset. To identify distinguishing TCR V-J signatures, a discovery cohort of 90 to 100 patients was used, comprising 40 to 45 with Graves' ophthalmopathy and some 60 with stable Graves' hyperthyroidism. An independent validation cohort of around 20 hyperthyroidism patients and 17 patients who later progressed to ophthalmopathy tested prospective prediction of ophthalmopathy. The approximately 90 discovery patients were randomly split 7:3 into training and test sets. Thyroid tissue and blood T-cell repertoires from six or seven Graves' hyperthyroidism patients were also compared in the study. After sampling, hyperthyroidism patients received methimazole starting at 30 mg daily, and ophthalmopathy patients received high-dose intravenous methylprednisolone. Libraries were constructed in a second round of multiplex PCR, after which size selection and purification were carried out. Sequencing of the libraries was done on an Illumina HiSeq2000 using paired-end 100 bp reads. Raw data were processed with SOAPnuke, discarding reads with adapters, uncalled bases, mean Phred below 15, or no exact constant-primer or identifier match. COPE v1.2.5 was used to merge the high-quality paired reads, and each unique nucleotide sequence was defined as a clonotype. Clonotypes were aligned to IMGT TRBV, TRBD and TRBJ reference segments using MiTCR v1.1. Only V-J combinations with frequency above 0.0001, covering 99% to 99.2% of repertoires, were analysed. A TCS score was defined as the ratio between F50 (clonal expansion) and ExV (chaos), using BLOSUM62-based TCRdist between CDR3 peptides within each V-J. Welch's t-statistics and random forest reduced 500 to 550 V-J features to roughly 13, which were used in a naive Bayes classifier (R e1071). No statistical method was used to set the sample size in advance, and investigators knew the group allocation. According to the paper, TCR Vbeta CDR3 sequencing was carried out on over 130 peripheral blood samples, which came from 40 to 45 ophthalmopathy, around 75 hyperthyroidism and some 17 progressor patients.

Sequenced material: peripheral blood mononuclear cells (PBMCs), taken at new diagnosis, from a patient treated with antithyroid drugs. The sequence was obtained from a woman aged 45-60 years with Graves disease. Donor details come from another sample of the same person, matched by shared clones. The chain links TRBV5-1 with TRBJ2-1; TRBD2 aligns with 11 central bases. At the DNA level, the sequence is TGCGCCAGCAGCTTGAGTAGCGGGAGGGCCGGGGATGAGCAGTTCTTC. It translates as CASSLSSGRAGDEQFF.